This TCR beta chain was captured in a study of monozygotic twins with inflammatory bowel disease. General study points: Among T cells, the various subtypes were not distinguishable. IBD patients shared fewer clonotypes with others than healthy twins, especially with disease activity. Those with IBD had lower TCRbeta diversity (inverse Simpson) than their healthy co-twins did.

On this clonotype itself: Its antigen is currently unknown.

CDR3 length: 15 residues. In germline, CDR1 is MDHEN, CDR2 SYDVKM. TCRdb reanalyzed the 5' RACE reads and collapses them to one entry per CDR3 protein, without DNA. The sample holds approximately 120,000 distinct CDR3 sequences. Sequencing was carried out using blood. This rearrangement joins TRBV28 to TRBJ2-3; TCRdb's D gene call, TRBD2, goes unchecked for lack of DNA. The TCR was taken from a human donor with ulcerative colitis or Crohn's disease, or a healthy co-twin of an affected twin (not recorded which). The CDR3 protein is CASSGWTPSTDTQYF. Full variable domain (rest looked up from reference TRBV28 and TRBJ2-3): DVKVTQSSRYLVKRTGEKVFLECVQDMDHENMFWYRQDPGLGLRLIYFSYDVKMKEKGDIPEGYSVSREKKERFSLILESASTNQTSMYLCASSGWTPSTDTQYFGPGTRLTVL.